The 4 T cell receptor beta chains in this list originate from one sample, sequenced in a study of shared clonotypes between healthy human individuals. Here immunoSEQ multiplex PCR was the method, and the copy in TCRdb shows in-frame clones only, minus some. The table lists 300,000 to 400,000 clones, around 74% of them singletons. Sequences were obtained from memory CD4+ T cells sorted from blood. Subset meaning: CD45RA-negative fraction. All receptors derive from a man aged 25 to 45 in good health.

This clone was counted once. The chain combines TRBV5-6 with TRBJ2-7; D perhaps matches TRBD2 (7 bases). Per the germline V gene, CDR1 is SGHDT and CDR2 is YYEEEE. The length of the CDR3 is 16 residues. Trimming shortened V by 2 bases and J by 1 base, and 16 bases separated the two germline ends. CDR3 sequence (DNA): TGTGCCAGCAGCTTACAGTTCAGGGGAGGGTCCTACGAGCAGTACTTC. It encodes CASSLQFRGGSYEQYF.

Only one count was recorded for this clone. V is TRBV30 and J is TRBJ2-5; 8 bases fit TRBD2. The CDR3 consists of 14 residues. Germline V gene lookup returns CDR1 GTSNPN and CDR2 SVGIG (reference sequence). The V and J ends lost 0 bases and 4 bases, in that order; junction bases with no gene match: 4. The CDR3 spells CAWSVQSGRETQYF. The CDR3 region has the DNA TGTGCCTGGAGTGTACAGAGCGGGAGAGAGACCCAGTACTTC.

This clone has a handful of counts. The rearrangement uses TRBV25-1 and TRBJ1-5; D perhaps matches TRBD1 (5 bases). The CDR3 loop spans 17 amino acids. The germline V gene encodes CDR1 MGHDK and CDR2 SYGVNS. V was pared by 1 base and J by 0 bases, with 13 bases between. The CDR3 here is CASSESPSGDSNQPQHF. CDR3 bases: TGTGCCAGCAGTGAATCTCCCTCGGGGGATAGCAATCAGCCCCAGCATTTT.

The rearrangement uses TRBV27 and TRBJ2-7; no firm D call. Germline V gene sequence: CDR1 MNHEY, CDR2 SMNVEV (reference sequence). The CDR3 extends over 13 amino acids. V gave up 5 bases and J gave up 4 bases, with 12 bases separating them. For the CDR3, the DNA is TGTGCCAGCAGTCTTAGCCGGGCTTACGAGCAGTACTTC. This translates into CASSLSRAYEQYF.